This TCR beta chain was found in a study of blood T cell repertoires in COVID-19. Study information: The study drew acute and convalescent COVID-19 samples from the United States, Italy and Spain.

Profiled with immunoSEQ multiplex PCR; TCRdb holds only in-frame clones, not every one. The table includes fewer than 85,000 clones, 75% to 85% detected once. Enrolled during active infection, Seattle patients were then followed longitudinally. CDR3 length: 14 amino acids. V was trimmed by 3 bases and J by 8 bases, leaving 11 bases between them. Germline V gives CDR1 ENHRY, CDR2 SYGVKD. The sequence was obtained from a young man with COVID-19, enrolled during active disease. The sequencing input was peripheral blood. The V and J genes are TRBV10-3 and TRBJ1-6; D perhaps matches TRBD1 (6 bases). The CDR3 sequence: CAISEGGADSPLHF. DNA of the CDR3: TGTGCCATCAGTGAAGGGGGAGCGGATTCACCCCTCCACTTT.